This TCR beta chain appears in the sequencing data of a study of cytomegalovirus exposure and HLA in healthy donors. PCR amplification relied on 60 Vbeta primers (plus 13 Jbeta primers). Clones were sequenced by immunoSEQ multiplex PCR, and TCRdb holds only the in-frame ones, with some missing. The repertoire holds about 80,000 clones, with approximately 75% as singletons. The length of the CDR3 is 14 residues. V lost 10 bases to trimming and J lost 4 bases, with 19 bases between them. The germline V gene has CDR1 ENHRY and CDR2 SYGVKD. This clone has only a few counts. Specimen: PBMCs. This receptor was obtained from a woman in her 40s in good health and CMV-seronegative. This chain uses TRBV10-3 with TRBJ1-1; perhaps TRBD1 as D (6 bases). The CDR3, as DNA: TGTGCCACCATTACAGGGCCGTCGGCCACTGAAGCTTTCTTT. This sequence encodes CATITGPSATEAFF.